Listed here are 30 T cell receptor beta chains from one sample, sequenced in a study of blood T cell repertoires in COVID-19. Measured with immunoSEQ multiplex PCR; TCRdb has only the in-frame clones, and not every one. The data contain about 330,000 clones, about four fifths of them singletons. Material: peripheral blood. These receptors all stem from a woman in her forties or fifties with acute or convalescent COVID-19.

This chain joins TRBV29-1 and TRBJ1-2; 8 bases are a match to TRBD1. The germline V gene encodes CDR1 SQVTM and CDR2 ANQGSEA. Germline trimming cut 3 bases from V and 6 bases from J; bases unmatched to any gene: 3. The CDR3 extends over 12 amino acids. The CDR3 protein is CSVDRQGHGYTF. In DNA form, the CDR3 reads TGCAGCGTTGACCGACAGGGGCATGGCTACACCTTC.

This clone has only one observation. CDR3 loop: CAISETSGRAGDTQYF. For the CDR3, the DNA is TGTGCCATCAGCGAGACTAGCGGGAGGGCCGGGGATACGCAGTATTTT. The chain combines TRBV10-3 with TRBJ2-3; the match to TRBD2 covers 14 bases. CDR1 and CDR2 (germline): ENHRY, SYGVKD. J lost 6 bases, V lost 6 bases, and 8 bases had no gene match. This CDR3 comprises 16 residues.

V is TRBV7-9 and J is TRBJ1-1, with no clear D. The CDR3 totals 13 residues. V was trimmed by 1 base and J by 7 bases, leaving 10 bases between them. Germline assignment: CDR1 SEHNR and CDR2 FQNEAQ (reference sequence). The DNA for the CDR3 is TGTGCCAGCAGCTTAGTATTTGGCAGTGAAGCTTTCTTT. Its protein is CASSLVFGSEAFF.

J is TRBJ2-5 and V is TRBV4-1; 10 positions agree with TRBD2. The germline V gene has CDR1 MGHRA and CDR2 YSYEKL. With 1 base clipped from V and 2 bases from J, the junction kept 7 bases outside the gene matches. The CDR3 is 17 residues long. CDR3 residues: CASSQALSGGVQETQYF. For the CDR3, the DNA is TGCGCCAGCAGCCAAGCCCTCAGCGGGGGGGTTCAAGAGACCCAGTACTTC.

The chain carries TRBV19 and TRBJ2-2; 10 nucleotides match TRBD1. This CDR3 is 16 amino acids long. The ends lost 4 bases at V and 5 bases at J; junction bases unmatched: 7. CDR1 LNHDA and CDR2 SQIVND come from the germline V gene (reference sequence). The CDR3, as DNA: TGTGCCAGTAGTAGTAGGGGACAGGGGTGGACCGGGGAGCTGTTTTTT. Protein product: CASSSRGQGWTGELFF.

The rearrangement links TRBV4-1 to TRBJ1-2; D perhaps matches TRBD1 (6 bases). CDR3 size: 15 residues. V dropped 1 base and J dropped 8 bases, with 17 bases sitting between them. Germline V gene sequence: CDR1 MGHRA, CDR2 YSYEKL. CDR3 loop: CASSQGSGESRGYTF. The CDR3 bases are TGCGCCAGCAGCCAAGGATCAGGGGAGTCGAGGGGCTACACCTTC.

There are a few counts of this clone. The rearrangement links TRBV5-1 to TRBJ2-2; possibly TRBD1 for D (5 bases). This CDR3 spans 17 amino acids. CDR1 is SGHRS, CDR2 YFSETQ, per germline. Trimming cost V 5 bases and J 4 bases, with 21 bases left between them. The CDR3 here is CASSSGQLNLGTGELFF. The CDR3 nucleotides read TGCGCCAGCAGTTCTGGACAACTCAACCTTGGCACCGGGGAGCTGTTTTTT. The full variable domain, its missing parts supplied by reference TRBV5-1 and TRBJ2-2, is KAGVTQTPRYLIKTRGQQVTLSCSPISGHRSVSWYQQTPGQGLQFLFEYFSETQRNKGNFPGRFSGRQFSNSRSEMNVSTLELGDSALYLCASSSGQLNLGTGELFFGEGSRLTVL.

This clone was counted between two and nine times. The gene calls are TRBV7-9 and TRBJ2-3; a possible D gene is TRBD1 (5 bases). The CDR3 consists of 15 residues. V gave up 2 bases and J gave up 5 bases, with 14 bases separating them. Germline CDR1 SEHNR, CDR2 FQNEAQ (reference sequence). In nucleotides, the CDR3 is TGTGCCAGCAGCTTATGGCCCAGGGCCGTAGATACGCAGTATTTT. The encoded protein is CASSLWPRAVDTQYF.

This clone was recorded once. The gene calls are TRBV24-1 and TRBJ2-5, with D uncertain. Deletions cut 6 bases from V and 3 bases from J, with 10 bases between. Looked up from germline, CDR1 is KGHDR and CDR2 is SFDVKD. This CDR3 contains 13 residues. The CDR3 spells CATSTAYEETQYF. As DNA, the CDR3 is TGTGCCACCAGTACAGCTTACGAAGAGACCCAGTACTTC.

This chain joins TRBV18 and TRBJ1-2, with TRBD1 identical over 9 bases. J gave up 1 base and V 5 bases, and 5 bases lay outside the gene matches. This CDR3 has 15 amino acids. CDR1 is KGHSH and CDR2 is LQKENI in the germline V gene. The CDR3 DNA sequence: TGTGCCAGCTCAGCAGACAGGGGGTTTAACTATGGCTACACCTTC. It encodes CASSADRGFNYGYTF.

The chain carries TRBV18 and TRBJ1-4, with 9 bases aligning to TRBD1. The ends lost 6 bases at V and 8 bases at J; junction bases unmatched: 7. Looked up from germline, CDR1 is KGHSH and CDR2 is LQKENI. The CDR3 is 14 residues long. This CDR3 reads CASSQQGAGEKLFF. CDR3 DNA sequence: TGTGCCAGCTCCCAACAGGGGGCAGGAGAAAAACTGTTTTTT.

On this clone itself: Different DNA sequences within this sample yield the same CDR3. The chain uses TRBV30 and TRBJ1-1; possible D gene TRBD1, 6 bases. The CDR3 runs to 11 residues. The V gene's germline CDR1 is GTSNPN and CDR2 SVGIG (reference sequence). Trimming cost V 4 bases and J 8 bases, with 11 bases left between them. The CDR3 reads CAWNRVAEAFF. CDR3 nucleotides: TGTGCCTGGAACAGGGTGGCAGAAGCTTTCTTT.

The V and J genes are TRBV5-1 and TRBJ2-3; D gene ambiguous. Trimming shortened V by 0 bases and J by 2 bases, and 4 bases separated the two germline ends. The CDR3 covers 13 residues. The germline gives CDR1 SGHRS, CDR2 YFSETQ. The CDR3 spells CASSLDFTDTQYF. CDR3 bases: TGCGCCAGCAGCTTGGACTTCACAGATACGCAGTATTTT.

The chain combines TRBV4-2 with TRBJ1-4, with D possibly matching TRBD1 (5 bases). From germline, CDR1 is LGHNA and CDR2 YNFKEQ. With 0 bases removed from V and 4 bases from J, the gap between germline ends came to 6 bases. The CDR3 consists of 14 residues. The CDR3 DNA reads TGTGCCAGCAGCCAAGACAGGGATAATGAAAAACTGTTTTTT. Residues: CASSQDRDNEKLFF.

This clone has only one observation. V is TRBV30 and J is TRBJ2-7, with 11 bases fitting TRBD2. The CDR3 contains 14 residues. Unmatched junction bases numbered 5, after V lost 3 bases and J lost 4 bases. The germline gives CDR1 GTSNPN, CDR2 SVGIG (reference sequence). The CDR3 DNA is TGTGCCTGGAGCTGGACTAGCGGGCCTTACGAGCAGTACTTC. This gives the protein CAWSWTSGPYEQYF. Variable domain in full (rest from reference TRBV30 and TRBJ2-7): SQTIHQWPATLVQPVGSPLSLECTVEGTSNPNLYWYRQAAGRGLQLLFYSVGIGQISSEVPQNLSASRPQDRQFILSSKKLLLSDSGFYLCAWSWTSGPYEQYFGPGTRLTVT.

Details on this clone: Other DNA sequences of this sample code for an identical CDR3. The rearrangement links TRBV29-1 to TRBJ2-7; D may be TRBD2 (6 bases). This CDR3 region has 14 residues. Germline CDR1 SQVTM, CDR2 ANQGSEA. Trimming shortened V by 3 bases and J by 2 bases, and 14 bases separated the two germline ends. CDR3 nucleotide sequence: TGCAGCGTTGAGGTCTCAGGGAGGACCTACGAGCAGTACTTC. This sequence encodes CSVEVSGRTYEQYF.

The V gene is TRBV7-3, the J gene TRBJ2-1; no firm D call. Germline CDR1 is SGHTA and CDR2 is FQGTGA. The germline V and J ends were trimmed by 2 bases and 1 base, with 12 bases remaining between them. This CDR3 has 16 residues. The CDR3 DNA sequence: TGTGCCAGCAGCTTAGCCGACACCGCTTCCTACAATGAGCAGTTCTTC. Protein product: CASSLADTASYNEQFF.

The DNA of the CDR3 is TGTGCCATCAGTGAGTCCCCCGACAGGGCCTACGAGCAGTACTTC. Its protein product is CAISESPDRAYEQYF. This chain joins TRBV10-3 and TRBJ2-7, with 7 bases fitting TRBD1. CDR1 is ENHRY and CDR2 is SYGVKD in the germline V gene. V shed 0 bases, J shed 2 bases, and the junction held 4 bases outside the gene matches. The CDR3 spans 15 residues.

The chain couples TRBV6-5 to TRBJ2-7; tentative D call: TRBD1 (5 bases). The V end was cut by 8 bases, the J end by 4 bases, with 15 bases between. Germline values: CDR1 MNHEY, CDR2 SVGAGI. The CDR3 loop spans 13 amino acids. CDR3 DNA sequence: TGTGCCAGCGCTGCAGGGTTTGAGTACGAGCAGTACGTC. Protein sequence: CASAAGFEYEQYV.

The chain links TRBV19 to TRBJ1-2, with 7 bases lining up with TRBD1. The V gene end was trimmed by 3 bases and the J gene end by 4 bases; junction bases not matched to a gene: 14. Germline lookup yields CDR1 LNHDA and CDR2 SQIVND (reference sequence). This CDR3 contains 17 residues. The CDR3 DNA sequence: TGTGCCAGTAGTATTAACTACCGGGACAGAATCCGCTATGGCTACACCTTC. Its protein product is CASSINYRDRIRYGYTF. The full variable domain, its missing parts supplied by reference TRBV19 and TRBJ1-2, is DGGITQSPKYLFRKEGQNVTLSCEQNLNHDAMYWYRQDPGQGLRLIYYSQIVNDFQKGDIAEGYSVSREKKESFPLTVTSAQKNPTAFYLCASSINYRDRIRYGYTFGSGTRLTVV.

The chain combines TRBV6-5 with TRBJ2-7; D is ambiguous. The germline CDR1 and CDR2 sequences are MNHEY and SVGAGI. This CDR3 spans 15 amino acids. V lost 0 bases, J lost 6 bases, and 15 bases lay in between. CDR3 sequence: CASSYSGDPNSEQYF. The CDR3 bases are TGTGCCAGCAGTTACTCGGGCGATCCGAACTCCGAGCAGTACTTC.

The genes are TRBV7-2 and TRBJ2-3, with 11 bases fitting TRBD1. Germline V CDR1 and CDR2: SGHTA, FQGNSA. Losses at the gene ends were 5 bases for V and 4 bases for J; bases not matched to a gene: 2. CDR3 size: 14 residues. CDR3 region: CASSPDRGPDTQYF. The CDR3 region has the DNA TGTGCCAGCAGCCCGGACAGGGGGCCAGATACGCAGTATTTT. Together with reference TRBV7-2 and TRBJ2-3, the CDR3 gives the full variable domain: GAGVSQSPSNKVTEKGKDVELRCDPISGHTALYWYRQSLGQGLEFLIYFQGNSAPDKSGLPSDRFSAERTGGSVSTLTIQRTQQEDSAVYLCASSPDRGPDTQYFGPGTRLTVL.

V and J are TRBV3-1 (or the pseudogene TRBV3-2) and TRBJ2-1; 9 bases are shared with TRBD1. The germline V gene encodes CDR1 LGHDT and CDR2 YNNKEL (reference sequence). This CDR3 is 15 amino acids long. The junction had 7 bases not matched to a gene; V was cut back by 5 bases and J by 5 bases. CDR3 loop: CASSSRDRANNEQFF. In DNA form, the CDR3 reads TGTGCCAGCAGCTCGAGGGACAGGGCGAACAATGAGCAGTTCTTC.

V gene TRBV15 combines with J gene TRBJ2-7; the match to TRBD1 covers 7 bases. From germline, CDR1 is LNHNV and CDR2 YYDKDF (reference sequence). This CDR3 is built from 15 residues. V shed 0 bases, J shed 7 bases, and the junction held 9 bases outside the gene matches. The CDR3 loop is CATSRDGGTGAEQYV. The CDR3, as DNA: TGTGCCACCAGCAGAGATGGGGGTACAGGGGCTGAGCAGTACGTC.

The rearrangement uses TRBV5-1 and TRBJ1-4; no clear D. CDR1 is SGHRS and CDR2 is YFSETQ in the germline V gene. The CDR3 is 19 residues long. V lost 4 bases, J lost 3 bases, and 25 bases lay in between. CDR3 loop: CASSHHGIIMEDANEKLFF. As DNA, the CDR3 is TGCGCCAGCAGCCACCACGGGATAATCATGGAAGACGCTAATGAAAAACTGTTTTTT. The whole variable domain, filled in from reference TRBV5-1 and TRBJ1-4, reads KAGVTQTPRYLIKTRGQQVTLSCSPISGHRSVSWYQQTPGQGLQFLFEYFSETQRNKGNFPGRFSGRQFSNSRSEMNVSTLELGDSALYLCASSHHGIIMEDANEKLFFGSGTQLSVL.

The chain combines TRBV6-5 with TRBJ1-1; D is ambiguous. Germline V gene sequence: CDR1 MNHEY, CDR2 SVGAGI. The CDR3 extends over 14 amino acids. V was trimmed by 3 bases and J by 8 bases, leaving 16 bases between them. The CDR3 coding sequence is TGTGCCAGCAGTTATAGGGAGGGCTCTCCCGAAGCTTTCTTT. Amino acids: CASSYREGSPEAFF.

The CDR3 coding sequence is TGCAGCGTACAAGGAGGAACCCCCTACAATGAGCAGTTCTTC. It codes for CSVQGGTPYNEQFF. This chain uses TRBV29-1 with TRBJ2-1; TRBD2 is a possible D gene (5 bases). CDR3 length equals 14 residues. Germline CDR1 SQVTM, CDR2 ANQGSEA. The V end lost 6 bases, the J end lost 2 bases, and 14 bases lay between the germline ends.

The chain combines TRBV3-1 (or the pseudogene TRBV3-2) with TRBJ2-2; D is undetermined. V dropped 6 bases and J dropped 5 bases, with 4 bases sitting between them. CDR1 is LGHDT and CDR2 is YNNKEL in the germline V gene (reference sequence). The CDR3 covers 11 residues. This CDR3 is CASRATGELFF. DNA of the CDR3: TGTGCCAGCAGGGCAACCGGGGAGCTGTTTTTT.

The V and J genes are TRBV24-1 and TRBJ2-7, with 9 bases lining up with TRBD2. This CDR3 region has 18 residues. Germline CDR1 is KGHDR and CDR2 is SFDVKD. The J segment lost 5 bases and the V segment lost 2 bases, leaving 15 bases of the junction unmatched. The CDR3 loop reads CATSDYVAGVSTWHEQYV. CDR3 nucleotide sequence: TGTGCCACCAGTGATTACGTAGCGGGGGTAAGCACATGGCACGAGCAGTACGTC.

This chain uses TRBV27 with TRBJ2-7; TRBD2 aligns across 14 bases. Germline lookup yields CDR1 MNHEY and CDR2 SMNVEV (reference sequence). With 5 bases clipped from V and 2 bases from J, the junction kept 5 bases outside the gene matches. The CDR3 extends over 16 amino acids. The CDR3 region is CASSTQTSGRAYEQYF. The CDR3 DNA reads TGTGCCAGCAGTACACAGACTAGCGGGAGGGCCTACGAGCAGTACTTC.